The 4 T cell receptor beta chains presented below share a single source sample, sequenced in a study of shared clonotypes between healthy human individuals. The table came from immunoSEQ multiplex PCR; TCRdb's copy has only in-frame clones and leaves some out. This sample carries more than 2 million clones, approximately 95% of them seen once, and the ten largest clones take approximately 0.13%. Material: naive CD4+ T cells sorted from blood. Subset noted: CD45RA+ positively selected. The origin of the receptors is a man in his late teens or twenties in good health.

This clone was observed a single time. The identical CDR3 is also encoded by other nucleotide sequences in the sample. This rearrangement joins TRBV7-9 to TRBJ1-5, with D uncertain. There are 13 residues in the CDR3. Germline V CDR1 and CDR2: SEHNR, FQNEAQ (reference sequence). V dropped 1 base and J dropped 4 bases, with 5 bases sitting between them. The CDR3 nucleotides are TGTGCCAGCAGCTTAGTGTCGAATCAGCCCCAGCATTTT. It is translated as CASSLVSNQPQHF.

The rearrangement links TRBV7-2 to TRBJ2-2; D is unclear. The CDR3 is made up of 14 amino acids. Germline CDR1 is SGHTA and CDR2 is FQGNSA. Trimming cost V 5 bases and J 0 bases, with 7 bases left between them. The CDR3 DNA reads TGTGCCAGCAGCCTGCAGACGAACACCGGGGAGCTGTTTTTT. It codes for CASSLQTNTGELFF.

The V call is TRBV27, the J call TRBJ1-1; D gene uncertain. The V end was cut by 3 bases, the J end by 5 bases, with 10 bases between. CDR3 length equals 13 residues. Germline V CDR1 and CDR2: MNHEY, SMNVEV (reference sequence). In DNA, the CDR3 is TGTGCCAGCAGTTTCGGGGTCTGGACTGAAGCTTTCTTT. This gives the protein CASSFGVWTEAFF.

The chain couples TRBV9 to TRBJ2-1; TRBD1 agrees at 9 bases. Germline V gene lookup returns CDR1 SGDLS and CDR2 YYNGEE. The CDR3 has 17 residues. V was clipped by 0 bases and J by 9 bases; unmatched bases: 13. The CDR3 loop is CASSVAVGGQGQGEQFF. The CDR3 DNA reads TGTGCCAGCAGCGTAGCCGTGGGAGGACAGGGGCAAGGTGAGCAGTTCTTC. The full variable domain, its missing parts supplied by reference TRBV9 and TRBJ2-1, is DSGVTQTPKHLITATGQRVTLRCSPRSGDLSVYWYQQSLDQGLQFLIQYYNGEERAKGNILERFSAQQFPDLHSELNLSSLELGDSALYFCASSVAVGGQGQGEQFFGPGTRLTVL.